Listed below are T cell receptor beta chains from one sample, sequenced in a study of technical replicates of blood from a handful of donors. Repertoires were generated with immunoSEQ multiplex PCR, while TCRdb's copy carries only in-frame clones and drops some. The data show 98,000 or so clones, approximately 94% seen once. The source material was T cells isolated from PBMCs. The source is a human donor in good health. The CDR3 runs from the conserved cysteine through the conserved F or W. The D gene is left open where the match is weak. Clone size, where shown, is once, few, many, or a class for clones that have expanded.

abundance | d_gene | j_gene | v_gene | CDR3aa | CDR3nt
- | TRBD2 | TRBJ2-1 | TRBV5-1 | CASSLGGTSGYNEQFF | TGCGCCAGCAGCTTGGGTGGGACTAGCGGTTACAATGAGCAGTTCTTC
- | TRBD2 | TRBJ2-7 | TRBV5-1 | CASSPNSGGEWGYEQYF | TGCGCCAGCAGCCCAAATAGCGGGGGGGAATGGGGATACGAGCAGTACTTC
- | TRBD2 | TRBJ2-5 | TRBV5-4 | CASTRTGGTETQYF | TGTGCCAGCACTCGCACCGGGGGGACAGAGACCCAGTACTTC
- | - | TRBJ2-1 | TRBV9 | CASSPGGRGTGNEQFF | TGTGCCAGCAGCCCAGGGGGGCGGGGGACAGGCAATGAGCAGTTCTTC
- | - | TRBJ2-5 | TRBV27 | CASSLLPQETQYF | TGTGCCAGCAGCCTCCTCCCGCAAGAGACCCAGTACTTC
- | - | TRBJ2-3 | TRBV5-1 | CASSLAGSGFQLDTQYF | TGCGCCAGCAGCTTGGCGGGGTCGGGGTTTCAATTAGATACGCAGTATTTT
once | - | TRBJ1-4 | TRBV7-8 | CASSLARFVGGGVKLFF | TGTGCCAGCAGCTTAGCGCGATTCGTGGGGGGGGGAGTAAAACTGTTTTTT
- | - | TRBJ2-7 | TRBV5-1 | CASSSPGRDEQYF | TGCGCCAGCAGCTCGCCCGGTCGCGACGAGCAGTACTTC
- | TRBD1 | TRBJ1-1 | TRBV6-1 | CASSEGYRDRDAFF | TGTGCCAGCAGTGAAGGATATAGGGACAGGGACGCTTTCTTT
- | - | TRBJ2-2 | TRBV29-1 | CSVYRETGELFF | TGCAGCGTTTACAGGGAAACCGGGGAGCTGTTTTTT
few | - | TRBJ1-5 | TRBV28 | CASSTGGQPQHF | TGTGCCAGCAGTACAGGCGGACAGCCCCAGCATTTT
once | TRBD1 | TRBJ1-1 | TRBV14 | CASSQQGARNTEAFF | TGTGCCAGCAGCCAACAGGGGGCGAGGAACACTGAAGCTTTCTTT
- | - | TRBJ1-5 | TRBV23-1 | CASSQKKGQGRHSNQPQHF | TGCGCCAGCAGTCAAAAGAAAGGGCAGGGCCGACATAGCAATCAGCCCCAGCATTTT
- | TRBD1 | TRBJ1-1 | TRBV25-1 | CASSDWETGGEAFF | TGTGCCAGCAGTGATTGGGAAACAGGGGGTGAAGCTTTCTTT
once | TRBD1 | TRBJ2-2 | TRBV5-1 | CASTPGTGATGELFF | TGCGCCAGCACCCCCGGGACAGGGGCAACCGGGGAGCTGTTTTTT
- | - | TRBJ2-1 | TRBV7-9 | CASSLASGLYNEQFF | TGTGCCAGCAGCTTAGCTAGCGGACTATACAATGAGCAGTTCTTC
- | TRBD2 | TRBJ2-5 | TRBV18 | CASSLGLAGVGETQYF | TGTGCCAGCTCACTGGGGCTAGCGGGAGTCGGGGAGACCCAGTACTTC
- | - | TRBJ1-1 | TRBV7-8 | CASSFFRTAEAFF | TGTGCCAGCAGCTTCTTTAGGACAGCAGAAGCTTTCTTT
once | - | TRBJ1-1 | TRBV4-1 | CASSYPGEGTEAFF | TGCGCCAGCAGCTACCCAGGGGAAGGGACTGAAGCTTTCTTT
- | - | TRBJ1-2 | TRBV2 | CASSEEVINTF | TGTGCCAGCAGTGAGGAGGTAATCAACACCTTC
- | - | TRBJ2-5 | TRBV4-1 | CASSQAQTRPQETQYF | TGCGCCAGCAGCCAAGCACAAACGCGGCCCCAAGAGACCCAGTACTTC
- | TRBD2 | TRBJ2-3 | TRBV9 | CASSISGGDSTDTQYF | TGTGCCAGCAGCATAAGCGGGGGGGATAGCACAGATACGCAGTATTTT
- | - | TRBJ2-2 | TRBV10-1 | CASKGDTGELFF | TGCGCCAGCAAGGGGGACACCGGGGAGCTGTTTTTT
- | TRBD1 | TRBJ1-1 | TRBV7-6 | CASSRDRNTEAFF | TGTGCCAGCAGTCGGGACAGGAACACTGAAGCTTTCTTT
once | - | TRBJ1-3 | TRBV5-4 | CASSWGGNPRDTIYF | TGTGCCAGCAGCTGGGGGGGGAACCCAAGAGACACCATATATTTT
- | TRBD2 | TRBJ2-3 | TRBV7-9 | CASSWEGGRTDTQYF | TGTGCCAGCAGCTGGGAGGGTGGGAGAACAGATACGCAGTATTTT
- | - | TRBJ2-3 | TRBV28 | CASSSPGPGRSTDTQYF | TGTGCCAGCAGTTCTCCTGGACCAGGGCGTAGCACAGATACGCAGTATTTT
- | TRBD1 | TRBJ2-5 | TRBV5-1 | CASSFSGTAQETQYF | TGCGCCAGCAGCTTTTCCGGGACAGCCCAAGAGACCCAGTACTTC
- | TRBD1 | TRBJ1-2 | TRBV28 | CASSFWDRGLGYTF | TGTGCCAGCAGTTTCTGGGACAGGGGGCTTGGCTACACCTTC
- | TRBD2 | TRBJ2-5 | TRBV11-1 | CASSPGLAGVVETQYF | TGTGCCAGCAGCCCGGGACTAGCGGGAGTGGTCGAGACCCAGTACTTC
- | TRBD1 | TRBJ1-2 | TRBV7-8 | CASKDFTGGPFRGGYTF | TGTGCCAGCAAAGACTTCACAGGGGGACCCTTTCGGGGGGGCTACACCTTC
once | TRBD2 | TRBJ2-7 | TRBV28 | CASSSGGPSYEQYF | TGTGCCAGCTCTAGCGGGGGCCCCTCCTACGAGCAGTACTTC
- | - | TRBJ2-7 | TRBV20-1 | CSLRGSYEQYF | TGCAGTCTAAGGGGATCCTACGAGCAGTACTTC